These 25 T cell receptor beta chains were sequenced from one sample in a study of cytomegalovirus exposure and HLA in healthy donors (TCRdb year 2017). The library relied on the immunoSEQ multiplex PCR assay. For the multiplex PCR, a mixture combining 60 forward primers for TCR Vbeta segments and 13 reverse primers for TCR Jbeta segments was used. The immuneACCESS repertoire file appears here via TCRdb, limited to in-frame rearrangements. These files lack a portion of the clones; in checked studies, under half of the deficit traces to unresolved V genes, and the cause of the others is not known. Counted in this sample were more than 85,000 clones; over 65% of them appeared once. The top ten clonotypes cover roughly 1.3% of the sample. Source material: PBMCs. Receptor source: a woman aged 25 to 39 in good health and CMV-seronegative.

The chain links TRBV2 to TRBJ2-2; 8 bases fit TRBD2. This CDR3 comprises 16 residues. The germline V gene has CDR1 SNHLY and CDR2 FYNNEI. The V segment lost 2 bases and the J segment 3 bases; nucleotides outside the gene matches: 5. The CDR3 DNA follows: TGTGCCAGCAGTGAAACGCTAGCGGGCTACACCGGGGAGCTGTTTTTT. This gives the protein CASSETLAGYTGELFF.

The CDR3 is CASRKDRGSEKLFF. DNA of the CDR3: TGCGCCAGCAGGAAGGACAGGGGATCTGAAAAACTGTTTTTT. This rearrangement joins TRBV10-2 to TRBJ1-4, with 9 bases identical to TRBD1. The junction had 6 bases not matched to a gene; V was cut back by 6 bases and J by 7 bases. Germline lookup yields CDR1 WSHSY and CDR2 SAAADI. This CDR3 spans 14 amino acids.

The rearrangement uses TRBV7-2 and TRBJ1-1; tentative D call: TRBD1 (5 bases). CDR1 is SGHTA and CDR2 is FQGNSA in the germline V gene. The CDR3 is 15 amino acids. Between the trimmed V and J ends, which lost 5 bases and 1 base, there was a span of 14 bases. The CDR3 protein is CASSPSEQENTEAFF. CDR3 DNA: TGTGCCAGCAGCCCGTCCGAACAGGAGAACACTGAAGCTTTCTTT.

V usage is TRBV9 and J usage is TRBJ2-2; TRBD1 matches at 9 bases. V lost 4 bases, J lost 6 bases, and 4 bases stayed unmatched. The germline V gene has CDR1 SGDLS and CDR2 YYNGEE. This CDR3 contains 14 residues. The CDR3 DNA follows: TGTGCCAGCAGCCGGGACAGGGAACCCGGGGAGCTGTTTTTT. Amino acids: CASSRDREPGELFF. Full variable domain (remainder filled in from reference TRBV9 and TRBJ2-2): DSGVTQTPKHLITATGQRVTLRCSPRSGDLSVYWYQQSLDQGLQFLIQYYNGEERAKGNILERFSAQQFPDLHSELNLSSLELGDSALYFCASSRDREPGELFFGEGSRLTVL.

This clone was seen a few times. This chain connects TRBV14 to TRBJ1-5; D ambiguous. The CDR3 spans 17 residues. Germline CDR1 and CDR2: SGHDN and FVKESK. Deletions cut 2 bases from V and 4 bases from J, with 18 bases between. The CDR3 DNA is TGTGCCAGCAGCCAACAGGAACCGGCAGTCGGAAATCAGCCCCAGCATTTT. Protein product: CASSQQEPAVGNQPQHF.

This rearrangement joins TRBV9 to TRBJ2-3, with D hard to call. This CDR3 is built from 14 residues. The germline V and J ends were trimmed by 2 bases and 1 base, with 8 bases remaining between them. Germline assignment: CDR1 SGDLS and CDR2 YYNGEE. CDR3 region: CASSVDLGTDTQYF. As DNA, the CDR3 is TGTGCCAGCAGCGTCGACCTAGGCACAGATACGCAGTATTTT.

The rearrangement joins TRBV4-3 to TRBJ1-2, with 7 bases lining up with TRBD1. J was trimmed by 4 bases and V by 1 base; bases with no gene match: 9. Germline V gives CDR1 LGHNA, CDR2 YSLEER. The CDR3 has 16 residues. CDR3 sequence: CASSQVSTGIGYGYTF. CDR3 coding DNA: TGCGCCAGCAGCCAAGTGTCGACAGGGATAGGCTATGGCTACACCTTC.

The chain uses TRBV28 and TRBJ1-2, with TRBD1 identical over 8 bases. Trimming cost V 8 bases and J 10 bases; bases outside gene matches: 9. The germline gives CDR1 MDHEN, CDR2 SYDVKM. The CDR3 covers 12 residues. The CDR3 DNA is TGTGCCAGCCAGACAGGGGTCTTCCCCTACACCTTC. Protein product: CASQTGVFPYTF.

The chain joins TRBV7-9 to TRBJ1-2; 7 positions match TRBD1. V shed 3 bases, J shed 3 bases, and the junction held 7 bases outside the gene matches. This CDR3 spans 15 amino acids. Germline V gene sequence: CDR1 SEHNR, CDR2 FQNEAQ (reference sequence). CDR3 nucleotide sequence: TGTGCCAGCAGCTTCGCCGACAGGGTCGACTATGGCTACACCTTC. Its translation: CASSFADRVDYGYTF. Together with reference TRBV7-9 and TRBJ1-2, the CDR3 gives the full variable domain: DTGVSQNPRHKITKRGQNVTFRCDPISEHNRLYWYRQTLGQGPEFLTYFQNEAQLEKSRLLSDRFSAERPKGSFSTLEIQRTEQGDSAMYLCASSFADRVDYGYTFGSGTRLTVV.

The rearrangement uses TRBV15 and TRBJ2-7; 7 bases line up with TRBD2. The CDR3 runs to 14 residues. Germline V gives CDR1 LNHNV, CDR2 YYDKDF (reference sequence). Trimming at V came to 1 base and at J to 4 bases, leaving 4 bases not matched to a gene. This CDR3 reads CATSRVDSGYEQYF. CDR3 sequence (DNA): TGTGCCACCAGCAGAGTCGATAGCGGGTACGAGCAGTACTTC.

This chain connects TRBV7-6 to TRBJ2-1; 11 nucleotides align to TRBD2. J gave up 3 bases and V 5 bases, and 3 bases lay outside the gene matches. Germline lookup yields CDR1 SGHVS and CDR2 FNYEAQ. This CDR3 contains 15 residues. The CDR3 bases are TGTGCCAGCAGCCCCGGGACTAGCGGCTACAATGAGCAGTTCTTC. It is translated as CASSPGTSGYNEQFF.

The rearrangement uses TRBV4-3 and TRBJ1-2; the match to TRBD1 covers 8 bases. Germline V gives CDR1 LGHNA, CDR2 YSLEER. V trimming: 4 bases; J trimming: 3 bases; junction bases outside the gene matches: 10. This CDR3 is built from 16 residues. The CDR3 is CASSPDRASGHYGYTF. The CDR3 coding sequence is TGCGCCAGCAGCCCGGACAGGGCGTCGGGTCACTATGGCTACACCTTC.

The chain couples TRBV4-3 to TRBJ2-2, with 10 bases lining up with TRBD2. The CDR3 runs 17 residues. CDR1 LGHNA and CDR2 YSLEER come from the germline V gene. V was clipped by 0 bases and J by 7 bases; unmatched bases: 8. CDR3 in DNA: TGCGCCAGCAGCCAAGACAGGCCTAGCGGGAGTGTCGGGGAGCTGTTTTTT. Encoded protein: CASSQDRPSGSVGELFF.

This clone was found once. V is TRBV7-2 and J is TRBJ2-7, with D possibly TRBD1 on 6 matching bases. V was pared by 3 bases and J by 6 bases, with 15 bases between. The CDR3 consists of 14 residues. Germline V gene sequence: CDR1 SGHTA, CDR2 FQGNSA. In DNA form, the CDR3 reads TGTGCCAGCAGCTTCCAGGGGCGCGCCCTCGAGCAGTACTTC. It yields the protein CASSFQGRALEQYF.

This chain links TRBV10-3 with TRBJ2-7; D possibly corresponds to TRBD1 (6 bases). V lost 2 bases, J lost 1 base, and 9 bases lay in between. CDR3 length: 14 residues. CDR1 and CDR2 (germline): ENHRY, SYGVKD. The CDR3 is CAISEGQRSYEQYF. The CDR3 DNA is TGTGCCATCAGTGAGGGACAGAGGTCCTACGAGCAGTACTTC.

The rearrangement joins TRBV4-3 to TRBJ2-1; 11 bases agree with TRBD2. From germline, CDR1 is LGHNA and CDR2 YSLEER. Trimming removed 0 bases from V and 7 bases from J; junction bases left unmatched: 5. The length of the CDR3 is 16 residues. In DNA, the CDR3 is TGCGCCAGCAGCCAAGAAACTAGCGGGGGCCGGAATGAGCAGTTCTTC. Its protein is CASSQETSGGRNEQFF.

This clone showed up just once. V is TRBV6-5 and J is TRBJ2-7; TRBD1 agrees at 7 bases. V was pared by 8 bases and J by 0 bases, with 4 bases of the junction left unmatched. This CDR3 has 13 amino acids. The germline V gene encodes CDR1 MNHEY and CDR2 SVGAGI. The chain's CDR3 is CASWGQLSYEQYF. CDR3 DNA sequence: TGTGCCAGCTGGGGACAGCTCTCCTACGAGCAGTACTTC.

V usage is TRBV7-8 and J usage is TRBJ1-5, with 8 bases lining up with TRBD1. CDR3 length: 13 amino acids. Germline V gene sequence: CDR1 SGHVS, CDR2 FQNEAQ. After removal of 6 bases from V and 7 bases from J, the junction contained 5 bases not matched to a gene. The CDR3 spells CASRDRVGQPQHF. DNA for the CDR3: TGTGCCAGCAGGGACAGGGTGGGGCAGCCCCAGCATTTT.

CDR3 nucleotide sequence: TGTGCCAGCAGTTCCCAACAGGGCGAGCAGTTCTTC. Translating gives CASSSQQGEQFF. The chain recombines TRBV28 with TRBJ2-1; weak D call: TRBD1 (6 bases). Trimming left V 4 bases short and J 10 bases short, with 11 bases between. The germline V gene has CDR1 MDHEN and CDR2 SYDVKM. The CDR3 consists of 12 residues.

DNA of the CDR3: TGTGCCAGCAGCTCCCAGGGGATCTTGCACACTGAAGCTTTCTTT. Protein product: CASSSQGILHTEAFF. The gene calls are TRBV7-8 and TRBJ1-1; D is possibly TRBD1 (6 bases). The V end was cut by 4 bases, the J end by 3 bases, with 15 bases between. CDR3 size: 15 residues. Germline V gene sequence: CDR1 SGHVS, CDR2 FQNEAQ.

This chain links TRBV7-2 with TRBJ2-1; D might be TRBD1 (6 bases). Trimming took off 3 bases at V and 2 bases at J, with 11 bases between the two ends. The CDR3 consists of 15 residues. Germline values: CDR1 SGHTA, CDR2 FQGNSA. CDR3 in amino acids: CASSFNREPYNEQFF. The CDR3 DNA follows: TGTGCCAGCAGCTTTAACAGGGAACCCTACAATGAGCAGTTCTTC.

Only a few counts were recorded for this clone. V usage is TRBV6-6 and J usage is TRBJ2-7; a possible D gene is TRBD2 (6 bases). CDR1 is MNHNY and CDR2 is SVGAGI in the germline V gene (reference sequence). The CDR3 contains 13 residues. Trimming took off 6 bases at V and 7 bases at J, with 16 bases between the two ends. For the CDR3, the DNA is TGTGCCAGCAGCCGGACGGGGCGGGGAGAGCAGTACTTC. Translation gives CASSRTGRGEQYF.

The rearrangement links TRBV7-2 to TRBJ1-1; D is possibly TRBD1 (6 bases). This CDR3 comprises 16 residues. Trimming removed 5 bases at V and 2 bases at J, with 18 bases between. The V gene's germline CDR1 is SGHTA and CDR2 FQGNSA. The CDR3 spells CASSVQPGHTNTEAFF. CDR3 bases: TGTGCCAGCAGCGTACAACCGGGACACACCAACACTGAAGCTTTCTTT.

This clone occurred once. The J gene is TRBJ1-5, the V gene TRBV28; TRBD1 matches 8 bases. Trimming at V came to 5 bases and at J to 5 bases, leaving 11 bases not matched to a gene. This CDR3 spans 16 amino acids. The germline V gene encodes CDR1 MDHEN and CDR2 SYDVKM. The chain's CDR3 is CASSPRTGLGDQPQHF. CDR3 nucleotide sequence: TGTGCCAGCAGTCCCCGGACAGGGTTGGGGGATCAGCCCCAGCATTTT.

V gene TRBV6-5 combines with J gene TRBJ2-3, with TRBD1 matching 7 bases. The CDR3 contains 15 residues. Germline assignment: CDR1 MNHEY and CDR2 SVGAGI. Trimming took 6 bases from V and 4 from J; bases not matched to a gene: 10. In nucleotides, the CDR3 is TGTGCCAGCAGGGCCGGGACAGTGGGGCCAGATACGCAGTATTTT. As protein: CASRAGTVGPDTQYF.